The next 19 T cell receptor beta chains were all read from a single sample in a study of CD8+ T cells in alopecia areata. Treatment specified: oral pan-JAK inhibitor, 5-10 mg twice daily. Isolated RNA was reverse transcribed into cDNA used as the sequencing template. Data came from immunoSEQ multiplex PCR; TCRdb stores just in-frame clones and leaves some out. The top ten hold around 15% of the sample, which has fewer than 100,000 clones, 61% seen once. The sequenced sample was CD8+ T cells sorted from blood, obtained at week 4, from a patient treated with tofacitinib. The receptor source for this set is a human donor with alopecia areata.

The chain employs TRBV5-6 and TRBJ2-3; TRBD1 matches 9 bases. CDR1 and CDR2 from the germline V gene are SGHDT and YYEEEE. The ends lost 0 bases at V and 3 bases at J; junction bases unmatched: 5. CDR3 length: 16 residues. The CDR3 bases are TGTGCCAGCAGCTTGGGGGGACAGGGCAAGACAGATACGCAGTATTTT. This gives the protein CASSLGGQGKTDTQYF.

In DNA form, the CDR3 reads TGCAGCGTTGAAGGGTACGGGGGGAGGAACTACGAGCAGTACTTC. Translated: CSVEGYGGRNYEQYF. The rearrangement uses TRBV29-1 and TRBJ2-7, with TRBD2 matching over 7 bases. The CDR3 totals 15 residues. Germline values: CDR1 SQVTM, CDR2 ANQGSEA. With 1 base clipped from V and 3 bases from J, the junction kept 9 bases outside the gene matches.

The chain has TRBV14 and TRBJ2-1; no clear D. CDR1 and CDR2 from the germline V gene are SGHDN and FVKESK. The CDR3 extends over 16 amino acids. Trimming took off 0 bases at V and 4 bases at J, with 13 bases between the two ends. DNA of the CDR3: TGTGCCAGCAGCCAAGACAGTCTTACCCTATACAATGAGCAGTTCTTC. It encodes CASSQDSLTLYNEQFF.

The chain uses TRBV2 and TRBJ1-1; 7 bases fit TRBD1. Losses at the gene ends were 8 bases for V and 7 bases for J; bases not matched to a gene: 10. The CDR3 sequence is 13 residues long. The germline V gene has CDR1 SNHLY and CDR2 FYNNEI. The CDR3 is CASPKPGGIEAFF. The CDR3 region has the DNA TGTGCCAGCCCGAAACCAGGGGGGATTGAAGCTTTCTTT.

V gene TRBV27 combines with J gene TRBJ2-7, with D perhaps matching TRBD2 (6 bases). V was clipped by 5 bases and J by 2 bases, with 10 bases between them. The germline V gene has CDR1 MNHEY and CDR2 SMNVEV (reference sequence). This CDR3 has 13 residues. CDR3 protein: CASSRDSTYEQYF. CDR3 nucleotide sequence: TGTGCCAGCAGTCGGGACTCGACCTACGAGCAGTACTTC.

The chain uses TRBV19 and TRBJ1-6; 9 nucleotides align to TRBD1. Germline CDR1 LNHDA, CDR2 SQIVND (reference sequence). The V gene end was trimmed by 7 bases and the J gene end by 4 bases; junction bases not matched to a gene: 5. The CDR3 sequence is 15 residues long. This chain's CDR3 is CASKEQGAYNSPLHF. DNA of the CDR3: TGTGCCAGTAAGGAACAGGGGGCTTATAATTCACCCCTCCACTTT.

This clone has more than one count but fewer than ten. V gene TRBV13 combines with J gene TRBJ2-4; 10 nucleotides match TRBD1. Germline V gene sequence: CDR1 PRHDT, CDR2 FYEKMQ (reference sequence). After removal of 4 bases from V and 5 bases from J, the junction contained 11 bases not matched to a gene. The CDR3 has 17 amino acids. The CDR3 DNA is TGTGCCAGCAGCTCCCCCTGGGACAGGGGTTCGGAAAACATTCAGTACTTC. Its translation is CASSSPWDRGSENIQYF.

V usage is TRBV27 and J usage is TRBJ2-3, with D possibly TRBD2 on 6 matching bases. This CDR3 region has 16 residues. In germline, CDR1 is MNHEY, CDR2 SMNVEV (reference sequence). V was shortened by 3 bases and J by 0 bases, with 13 bases between the two germline ends. The CDR3 protein is CASSFLREVSTDTQYF. CDR3 coding DNA: TGTGCCAGCAGTTTCCTCAGGGAGGTGAGCACAGATACGCAGTATTTT.

As for this clone: One junction end does not reproduce the germline sequence, and a read error may be involved. The chain couples TRBV9 to TRBJ1-1; possibly TRBD1 for D (5 bases). Germline CDR1 and CDR2: SGDLS and YYNGEE. This CDR3 region has 15 residues. The CDR3 DNA reads as TGTGCCAGCGGCGTAGTCGGGACTGGGAACACTGAAGCTTTCTTT. Its translation is CASGVVGTGNTEAFF. Supplemented by reference TRBV9 and TRBJ1-1, the full variable domain reads DSGVTQTPKHLITATGQRVTLRCSPRSGDLSVYWYQQSLDQGLQFLIQYYNGEERAKGNILERFSAQQFPDLHSELNLSSLELGDSALYFCASGVVGTGNTEAFFGQGTRLTVV.

The rearrangement links TRBV4-1 to TRBJ2-7, with D possibly called TRBD1 or TRBD2 (5 bases each). The germline V gene has CDR1 MGHRA and CDR2 YSYEKL. Trimming left V 4 bases short and J 4 bases short, with 11 bases between. The CDR3 is made up of 13 amino acids. The CDR3 region has the DNA TGCGCCAGCAGCCCACGTGAGGGGTACGAGCAGTACTTC. The encoded protein is CASSPREGYEQYF.

For the CDR3, the DNA is TGCGCCAGCAGCTCCGGACAGTTTGAAGCTTTCTTT. Translation: CASSSGQFEAFF. The chain recombines TRBV5-1 with TRBJ1-1, with D possibly being TRBD1 (6 bases). V dropped 3 bases and J dropped 7 bases, with 10 bases sitting between them. The CDR3 is 12 amino acids. The germline V gene encodes CDR1 SGHRS and CDR2 YFSETQ.

This sequence joins TRBV27 and TRBJ2-3; perhaps TRBD2 as D (6 bases). This CDR3 region has 15 residues. Germline V gives CDR1 MNHEY, CDR2 SMNVEV (reference sequence). V dropped 6 bases and J dropped 1 base, with 14 bases sitting between them. CDR3: CASSPGTARTDTQYF. For the CDR3, the DNA is TGTGCCAGCAGCCCCGGGACTGCCCGCACAGATACGCAGTATTTT.

This clone has more than one count but fewer than ten. The rearrangement uses TRBV6-5 and TRBJ2-7; D gene unclear. The V end was cut by 2 bases, the J end by 2 bases, with 7 bases between. Germline CDR1 reads MNHEY; CDR2 reads SVGAGI. The CDR3 spans 13 residues. CDR3 nucleotide sequence: TGTGCCAGCAGTTACGGGGAAACCTACGAGCAGTACTTC. Its translation: CASSYGETYEQYF.

The J gene is TRBJ1-2, the V gene TRBV5-1; 7 nucleotides match TRBD1. Germline loops: CDR1 SGHRS, CDR2 YFSETQ. Trimming cost V 3 bases and J 2 bases; bases outside gene matches: 10. The CDR3 runs 16 residues. CDR3 bases: TGCGCCAGCAGCTCCGGACAGGCCGGCGAGAACTATGGCTACACCTTC. It codes for CASSSGQAGENYGYTF.

The V gene is TRBV7-9, the J gene TRBJ2-5; 8 bases match TRBD2. The germline V gene encodes CDR1 SEHNR and CDR2 FQNEAQ (reference sequence). The CDR3 runs to 14 residues. After removal of 4 bases from V and 4 bases from J, the junction contained 5 bases not matched to a gene. The CDR3 bases are TGTGCCAGCAGCTACCTAGCGGGCGGAGAGACCCAGTACTTC. Its protein is CASSYLAGGETQYF.

At least ten counts were recorded for this clone. The chain uses TRBV6-1 and TRBJ2-7, with D hard to call. The length of the CDR3 is 15 residues. In germline, CDR1 is MNHNS, CDR2 SASEGT. Deletions cut 2 bases from V and 0 bases from J, with 11 bases between. CDR3 sequence reads: CASSEIRTHSYEQYF. The CDR3, as DNA: TGTGCCAGCAGTGAAATCCGGACCCACTCCTACGAGCAGTACTTC.

The chain combines TRBV9 with TRBJ2-2, with 7 nucleotides matching TRBD1. From germline, CDR1 is SGDLS and CDR2 YYNGEE. The CDR3 consists of 16 residues. V gave up 5 bases and J gave up 6 bases; unmatched junction bases: 13. CDR3 loop: CASSLNRGRRPGELFF. DNA of the CDR3: TGTGCCAGCAGTCTTAACAGGGGAAGGCGCCCCGGGGAGCTGTTTTTT. Supplemented by reference TRBV9 and TRBJ2-2, the full variable domain reads DSGVTQTPKHLITATGQRVTLRCSPRSGDLSVYWYQQSLDQGLQFLIQYYNGEERAKGNILERFSAQQFPDLHSELNLSSLELGDSALYFCASSLNRGRRPGELFFGEGSRLTVL.

This chain links TRBV4-3 with TRBJ1-4; TRBD1 agrees at 7 bases. The germline V gene encodes CDR1 LGHNA and CDR2 YSLEER. Trimming at V came to 0 bases and at J to 1 base, leaving 5 bases not matched to a gene. CDR3 length: 17 amino acids. DNA of the CDR3: TGCGCCAGCAGCCAAGATGTAAGGGGGCGAACTAATGAAAAACTGTTTTTT. Amino acids: CASSQDVRGRTNEKLFF.

V gene TRBV27 combines with J gene TRBJ2-7; 10 bases match TRBD2. V shed 4 bases, J shed 6 bases, and the junction held 9 bases outside the gene matches. The CDR3 extends over 15 amino acids. The germline V gene has CDR1 MNHEY and CDR2 SMNVEV (reference sequence). The CDR3 nucleotides are TGTGCCAGCAGTTCTGCCCCAACTAGCGGGACCGAGCAGTACTTC. Amino acids: CASSSAPTSGTEQYF.